This T cell receptor (beta chain) was recovered during a study of blood T cell repertoires in COVID-19. Produced via immunoSEQ multiplex PCR; TCRdb's table is partial and in-frame only. Of 95,000 to 150,000 clones listed, 88% were seen once; the top ten hold around 0.81%. Per the germline V gene, CDR1 is SGHVS and CDR2 is FNYEAQ. V lost 1 base and J 1 base, leaving 10 bases between the germline ends. The CDR3 contains 15 residues. Sequencing input: peripheral blood. The sequence derives from a woman aged 45-65 years with active or convalescent COVID-19. The rearrangement uses TRBV7-6 and TRBJ2-5, with unresolved D. The CDR3 protein is CASSLEARPQETQYF. CDR3 DNA: TGTGCCAGCAGCTTAGAGGCCAGGCCCCAAGAGACCCAGTACTTC.